This T cell receptor beta chain was recovered during a study of T cells in narcolepsy. Study overall: Donors had narcolepsy type 1 or type 2, or were healthy controls.

V lost 8 bases to trimming and J lost 5 bases, with 19 bases between them. Germline V gene data show CDR1 as SNHLY and CDR2 as FYNNEI. This CDR3 has 16 amino acids. The method was immunoSEQ multiplex PCR; TCRdb's version includes in-frame clones alone and lacks a portion of them. The sample lists over 15,000 clones; roughly 87% were seen once. The sequenced sample consisted of memory (CD45RA-) CD4+ T cells from blood. The chain combines TRBV2 with TRBJ2-6; the D gene is possibly TRBD2 (5 bases). The clonotype originates from a human donor in good health. This CDR3 reads CASEVIGNLWANVLTF. CDR3 nucleotides: TGTGCCAGCGAGGTGATCGGGAATCTCTGGGCCAACGTCCTGACTTTC.